What follows are 32 T cell receptor beta chains derived from one specimen sequenced in a study of cytomegalovirus exposure and HLA in healthy donors. This table comes from immunoSEQ multiplex PCR, and its TCRdb copy is limited to in-frame clones, with some not included. The repertoire holds fewer than 150,000 clones, with roughly 79% as singletons. Sequencing was carried out using PBMCs. The receptor source for this set is a man aged 25-45 years in good health and CMV-seropositive.

The chain has TRBV6-4 and TRBJ2-3, with D tentatively TRBD2 (5 bases). The V and J ends lost 5 bases and 0 bases respectively, with 12 bases between them. This CDR3 has 15 residues. CDR1 MRHNA and CDR2 SNTAGT come from the germline V gene. The CDR3 coding sequence is TGTGCCAGCAGTTTAGAGGGCTCGAGCACAGATACGCAGTATTTT. Protein product: CASSLEGSSTDTQYF.

The chain links TRBV7-8 to TRBJ1-6, with D tentatively TRBD1 (6 bases). Germline CDR1 and CDR2: SGHVS and FQNEAQ. Trimming took 1 base from V and 7 from J, leaving 20 bases between them. CDR3 length: 18 amino acids. The CDR3 protein is CASSLGGGRYRINSPLHF. CDR3 bases: TGTGCCAGCAGCTTAGGGGGGGGCAGATATAGGATCAATTCACCCCTCCACTTT.

The chain employs TRBV5-4 and TRBJ1-1; D perhaps matches TRBD1 (6 bases). Trimming stripped 4 bases from V and 0 bases from J, with 13 bases between. There are 15 residues in the CDR3. Germline V CDR1 and CDR2: SGHNT, YYREEE (reference sequence). The CDR3 DNA is TGTGCCAGCAGCCCCCCAGGGGCCCTGAACACTGAAGCTTTCTTT. Protein sequence: CASSPPGALNTEAFF.

This sequence joins TRBV6-1 and TRBJ2-1, with D possibly matching TRBD2 (5 bases). Trimming removed 9 bases from V and 12 bases from J, with 24 bases in between. The CDR3 has 14 amino acids. CDR1 is MNHNS and CDR2 is SASEGT in the germline V gene. As DNA, the CDR3 is TGTGCCAGTCAAACAGCGCTCGGGGTTGTATGGCAGTTCTTC. Its translation is CASQTALGVVWQFF.

The chain couples TRBV4-2 to TRBJ1-4; TRBD1 aligns across 12 bases. This CDR3 is 17 amino acids long. The V gene end was trimmed by 0 bases and the J gene end by 7 bases; junction bases not matched to a gene: 6. Germline V gene lookup returns CDR1 LGHNA and CDR2 YNFKEQ. The CDR3 DNA reads TGTGCCAGCAGCCAAGAAGGGACAGGGGGCGCCGGTGAAAAACTGTTTTTT. Its translation is CASSQEGTGGAGEKLFF.

The rearrangement links TRBV29-1 to TRBJ2-3; 12 nucleotides align to TRBD1. The CDR3 sequence is 14 residues long. Trimming at V came to 8 bases and at J to 8 bases, leaving 11 bases not matched to a gene. CDR1 and CDR2 from the germline V gene are SQVTM and ANQGSEA. The CDR3 coding sequence is TGCAGCATGGGGACAGGGGGCACTCCGGGTACGCAGTATTTT. Translated: CSMGTGGTPGTQYF.

The CDR3 here is CASSPLTGGMYEQYF. In DNA form, the CDR3 reads TGTGCCAGCAGTCCGTTGACAGGGGGCATGTACGAGCAGTACTTC. The chain carries TRBV27 and TRBJ2-7; 10 bases align to TRBD1. J lost 4 bases, V lost 5 bases, and 8 bases had no gene match. CDR3 length: 15 amino acids. CDR1 and CDR2 from the germline V gene are MNHEY and SMNVEV (reference sequence).

The chain carries TRBV4-2 and TRBJ2-7, with TRBD2 as a possible D gene (6 bases). The V and J ends lost 1 base and 3 bases respectively, with 13 bases between them. Germline values: CDR1 LGHNA, CDR2 YNFKEQ. CDR3 size: 15 residues. CDR3 region: CASSQVGGIGYEQYF. CDR3 bases: TGTGCCAGCAGCCAAGTGGGGGGAATCGGCTACGAGCAGTACTTC.

The rearrangement uses TRBV11-2 and TRBJ2-7; 8 bases agree with TRBD1. Germline V gene lookup returns CDR1 SGHAT and CDR2 FQNNGV. V lost 5 bases and J lost 7; bases outside the gene matches: 10. The CDR3 totals 14 residues. The CDR3 is CASSARTGWQEQYF. In DNA form, the CDR3 reads TGTGCCAGCAGCGCGCGGACAGGGTGGCAAGAGCAGTACTTC.

This chain links TRBV27 with TRBJ1-2, with D possibly being TRBD1 (6 bases). Deletions cut 7 bases from V and 5 bases from J, with 11 bases between. CDR1 and CDR2 (germline): MNHEY, SMNVEV (reference sequence). The CDR3 contains 12 residues. This CDR3 reads CASKGGRYGYTF. For the CDR3, the DNA is TGTGCCAGCAAGGGGGGGCGGTATGGCTACACCTTC.

This chain uses TRBV15 with TRBJ2-7; D is possibly TRBD1 (6 bases). This CDR3 comprises 14 residues. Germline-derived CDR1 and CDR2 are LNHNV and YYDKDF (reference sequence). V was shortened by 5 bases and J by 0 bases, with 11 bases between the two germline ends. The CDR3 is CATSGQGSSYEQYF. The CDR3, as DNA: TGTGCCACCAGCGGGCAGGGGAGCTCCTACGAGCAGTACTTC.

The chain has TRBV15 and TRBJ2-1; 9 bases line up with TRBD1. CDR3 length: 16 residues. V shed 5 bases and J 8 bases; nucleotides not matched to a gene: 13. The germline CDR1 and CDR2 sequences are LNHNV and YYDKDF (reference sequence). This CDR3 reads CATSDSGTGKSDEQFF. The CDR3 DNA is TGTGCCACCAGCGACTCCGGGACAGGGAAATCGGATGAGCAGTTCTTC. Full variable domain (remainder filled in from reference TRBV15 and TRBJ2-1): DAMVIQNPRYQVTQFGKPVTLSCSQTLNHNVMYWYQQKSSQAPKLLFHYYDKDFNNEADTPDNFQSRRPNTSFCFLDIRSPGLGDTAMYLCATSDSGTGKSDEQFFGPGTRLTVL.

The chain is built from TRBV28 and TRBJ1-2, with a tentative D call TRBD1 (5 bases). The V end was cut by 1 base, the J end by 4 bases, with 16 bases between. This CDR3 is built from 16 residues. The germline V gene has CDR1 MDHEN and CDR2 SYDVKM. As DNA, the CDR3 is TGTGCCAGCAGTTTATCCCTCGGCGGGGCTGGCTATGGCTACACCTTC. This encodes CASSLSLGGAGYGYTF.

This rearrangement joins TRBV2 to TRBJ1-2, with D uncertain. Germline CDR1 reads SNHLY; CDR2 reads FYNNEI. The CDR3 has 14 amino acids. The ends were cut back, 7 bases at V and 6 bases at J, with 18 bases in the middle. The CDR3 region is CASTRRDRSNGYTF. As DNA, the CDR3 is TGTGCCAGCACCCGGAGGGATCGGTCGAATGGCTACACCTTC.

Worth noting for this clone: The identical CDR3 is also encoded by other nucleotide sequences in the sample. The genes are TRBV5-1 and TRBJ2-1, with D possibly TRBD1 on 6 matching bases. The V gene's germline CDR1 is SGHRS and CDR2 YFSETQ. Trimming took 2 bases from V and 7 from J, leaving 7 bases between them. The CDR3 consists of 12 residues. The CDR3 DNA follows: TGCGCCAGCAGCTTACAGGGTAATGAGCAGTTCTTC. This codes for CASSLQGNEQFF.

The chain employs TRBV23-1 and TRBJ2-5; 9 bases are shared with TRBD2. TRBV23-1 qualifies as an ORF whose function is uncertain. Trimming took 4 bases from V and 1 from J; bases not matched to a gene: 7. The CDR3 has 16 amino acids. This CDR3 is CASSRGKTSGQETQYF. Here the CDR3 DNA reads TGCGCCAGCAGTCGCGGGAAGACTAGCGGCCAAGAGACCCAGTACTTC.

The chain joins TRBV6-5 to TRBJ1-4; no clear D gene. V dropped 8 bases and J dropped 3 bases, with 13 bases sitting between them. Germline lookup yields CDR1 MNHEY and CDR2 SVGAGI. The CDR3 is 14 amino acids. The CDR3 region has the DNA TGTGCCAGCGGAATAGGAGATGCTAATGAAAAACTGTTTTTT. Translating it yields CASGIGDANEKLFF.

The chain uses TRBV10-2 and TRBJ2-1; 10 bases are a match to TRBD2. The CDR3 runs to 14 residues. CDR1 is WSHSY and CDR2 is SAAADI in the germline V gene. J lost 9 bases, V lost 7 bases, and 9 bases had no gene match. The CDR3 region is CASKGLADNGEQFF. CDR3 bases: TGCGCCAGCAAAGGACTAGCGGACAACGGTGAGCAGTTCTTC.

DNA of the CDR3: TGTGCCAGCAGCTTCAGGGGGCAGGAGACCCAGTACTTC. Encoded protein: CASSFRGQETQYF. V usage is TRBV9 and J usage is TRBJ2-5, with 8 bases matching TRBD1. Trimming removed 4 bases from V and 5 bases from J; junction bases left unmatched: 4. The CDR3 has 13 amino acids. Germline V lookup: CDR1 SGDLS, CDR2 YYNGEE.

The chain carries TRBV5-6 and TRBJ2-5; 7 nucleotides agree with TRBD1. The CDR3 consists of 15 residues. Germline V gene data show CDR1 as SGHDT and CDR2 as YYEEEE. V shed 2 bases and J 2 bases; nucleotides not matched to a gene: 6. Here the CDR3 reads CASSFPTGTQETQYF. CDR3 in DNA: TGTGCCAGCAGCTTCCCGACAGGGACACAAGAGACCCAGTACTTC.

The rearrangement uses TRBV7-6 and TRBJ2-4; 9 bases are shared with TRBD2. Germline V gives CDR1 SGHVS, CDR2 FNYEAQ. The CDR3 totals 14 residues. Trimming cost V 5 bases and J 6 bases; bases outside gene matches: 5. The CDR3 region has the DNA TGTGCCAGCAGCCAATTAGCGGGAGTAAACATTCAGTACTTC. Protein: CASSQLAGVNIQYF.

This clone was seen only a few times. CDR3 sequence (DNA): TGTGCCAGCCCCGGGGCTAGCGGGGGGACCTACGAGCAGTACTTC. Translation gives CASPGASGGTYEQYF. This chain joins TRBV6-4 and TRBJ2-7; 11 bases match TRBD2. Germline CDR1 is MRHNA and CDR2 is SNTAGT. V shed 8 bases and J 2 bases; nucleotides not matched to a gene: 8. CDR3 length: 15 residues.

The chain couples TRBV5-4 to TRBJ2-7; D unresolved. Germline loops: CDR1 SGHNT, CDR2 YYREEE (reference sequence). The CDR3 spans 14 residues. Trimming stripped 0 bases from V and 2 bases from J, with 9 bases between. For the CDR3, the DNA is TGTGCCAGCAGCTTGGACAGCAGAGCCTACGAGCAGTACTTC. It codes for CASSLDSRAYEQYF.

This chain connects TRBV13 to TRBJ1-2, with D uncertain. The germline CDR1 and CDR2 sequences are PRHDT and FYEKMQ (reference sequence). The CDR3 is 17 amino acids. Trimming took off 0 bases at V and 4 bases at J, with 18 bases between the two ends. The CDR3 DNA follows: TGTGCCAGCAGCTTAGGGTTGGTGGGGAGGAATGGCTATGGCTACACCTTC. This translates into CASSLGLVGRNGYGYTF.

The gene calls are TRBV11-2 and TRBJ1-1; D possibly corresponds to TRBD1 (5 bases). Germline values: CDR1 SGHAT, CDR2 FQNNGV. The CDR3 covers 13 residues. V was cut by 5 bases and J by 10 bases, with 17 bases left in between. This CDR3 is CASSLPKGEGAFF. In nucleotides, the CDR3 is TGTGCCAGCAGCCTCCCAAAAGGGGAAGGAGCTTTCTTT.

This chain connects TRBV30 to TRBJ1-2; the D gene is possibly TRBD1 (5 bases). V was pared by 0 bases and J by 5 bases, with 10 bases between. CDR3 length equals 13 residues. The germline V gene has CDR1 GTSNPN and CDR2 SVGIG (reference sequence). In nucleotides, the CDR3 is TGTGCCTGGAGTGTACGGCAGGGATATGGCTACACCTTC. It codes for CAWSVRQGYGYTF.

The chain employs TRBV11-2 and TRBJ2-7; 9 bases are a match to TRBD2. The V gene's germline CDR1 is SGHAT and CDR2 FQNNGV. V shed 5 bases and J 4 bases; nucleotides not matched to a gene: 6. This CDR3 contains 14 residues. The CDR3 DNA reads TGTGCCAGCAGCGGTAGCGGGAGAGTATACGAGCAGTACTTC. Translation: CASSGSGRVYEQYF.

This clone was picked up a small number of times. The rearrangement links TRBV7-2 to TRBJ1-2; D is perhaps TRBD1 (5 bases). From germline, CDR1 is SGHTA and CDR2 FQGNSA. This CDR3 region has 15 residues. V shed 1 base and J shed 5 bases, with 14 bases lying between them. CDR3 bases: TGTGCCAGCAGCTTAGGTGCTCAGGGTCGATATGGCTACACCTTC. Translated, it gives CASSLGAQGRYGYTF.

The rearrangement uses TRBV4-3 and TRBJ2-3, with 10 bases identical to TRBD2. The V and J ends lost 0 bases and 4 bases, in that order; junction bases with no gene match: 4. CDR1 and CDR2 from the germline V gene are LGHNA and YSLEER. The length of the CDR3 is 16 residues. CDR3 nucleotides: TGCGCCAGCAGCCAAGAGGGCAGCGGGGGGGCAGATACGCAGTATTTT. Translated, it gives CASSQEGSGGADTQYF.

This clone was recorded once. This rearrangement joins TRBV19 to TRBJ2-5, with TRBD1 identical over 7 bases. Germline loops: CDR1 LNHDA, CDR2 SQIVND (reference sequence). V gave up 5 bases and J gave up 5 bases; unmatched junction bases: 8. CDR3 size: 14 residues. Here the CDR3 reads CASSARGSRETQYF. CDR3 DNA: TGTGCCAGTAGTGCCAGGGGGTCAAGGGAGACCCAGTACTTC.

The CDR3 nucleotides are TGTGCCAGCAGTGTTGACAGGGGGCGAGCAGATACGCAGTATTTT. Translation gives CASSVDRGRADTQYF. The chain employs TRBV2 and TRBJ2-3; 10 bases map to TRBD1. Germline V gene lookup returns CDR1 SNHLY and CDR2 FYNNEI. The trim removed 4 bases at V and 4 bases at J, leaving 5 bases unmatched. This CDR3 spans 15 amino acids.

V usage is TRBV5-4 and J usage is TRBJ1-5, with TRBD1 matching over 8 bases. Trimming at V came to 4 bases and at J to 7 bases, leaving 4 bases not matched to a gene. The CDR3 contains 13 residues. Germline lookup yields CDR1 SGHNT and CDR2 YYREEE (reference sequence). CDR3 protein: CASSKDREQPQHF. DNA of the CDR3: TGTGCCAGCAGCAAGGACAGGGAGCAGCCCCAGCATTTT.